Here is one TCR beta chain with its context. The antigen is undetermined. The data stem from a study of OX40 agonist ivuxolimab in advanced cancers. For the study at large: Treatment received earlier with anti-PD-1, anti-PD-L1 or anti-CTLA-4 agents was allowed, and around 40% had some.

Study observations and caveats: Expanded peripheral T-cell antigen specificity went undetermined.

Sequencing used immunoSEQ multiplex PCR; TCRdb keeps in-frame clones, though not all of them. The sample lists about 37,000 clones, around 80% occurring once. V shed 4 bases and J 5 bases; nucleotides not matched to a gene: 12. Germline loops: CDR1 MGHRA, CDR2 YSYEKL. The CDR3 is 17 residues long. The sequenced sample was CD4+ or CD8+ T cells sorted from blood, obtained in a trial of the OX40 agonist ivuxolimab. This clonotype was obtained from an adult with an advanced solid tumor such as melanoma, head and neck, liver or kidney cancer. V is TRBV4-1 and J is TRBJ2-1, with TRBD2 identical over 9 bases. The CDR3 here is CASSPRGGRAENNEQFF. The DNA of the CDR3 is TGCGCCAGCAGCCCGAGGGGCGGGAGGGCCGAGAACAATGAGCAGTTCTTC.